Described below is a single T cell receptor (beta chain) sequence and its context. Its antigen is undetermined. This sample stems from a study of CD8 T cell repertoires and HIV-1 epitope variants. Across the whole study: Epitopes were three Gag families plus Nef HW9 and YT9.

Points from the study as a whole: Roughly 10 TCR beta clonotypes were antigen-specific, roughly six apparently recognizing autologous or escape variants.

The CDR3 is 18 residues long. V lost 1 base, J lost 0 bases, and 19 bases lay in between. Looked up from germline, CDR1 is SGHNT and CDR2 is YYREEE (reference sequence). Assay used: immunoSEQ multiplex PCR; TCRdb lists only in-frame clones, some missing. The sample includes 2,500 or so clones, 65% of them seen just once. This sequence originates from a male donor with HIV. The sequenced material came from cultured CD8+ T cells derived from PBMCs. V gene TRBV5-4 combines with J gene TRBJ1-2; D not certain. This CDR3 is CASSLPTQVGESNYGYTF. The CDR3 DNA reads TGTGCCAGCAGCTTGCCCACTCAGGTTGGGGAATCTAACTATGGCTACACCTTC.